This TCR beta chain came from a study of beta chain features in type 1 diabetes. Study findings and constraints: Insertions were fewer and deletions more numerous at VDJ junctions in type 1 diabetes patients. People with Type 1 diabetes carried modestly yet significantly shorter TCRB CDR3s in all four CD4+ subsets. It was possible that PCR favored shorter templates, equally so in patients and controls.

The table lists this clone with a few counts. Its specificity is not known. Per germline, CDR1 GTSNPN and CDR2 SVGIG (reference sequence). V was clipped by 5 bases and J by 6 bases, with 22 bases between them. CDR3 length: 15 amino acids. The sequenced template was cDNA made from the entire isolated RNA. The data were produced by immunoSEQ multiplex PCR, yet TCRdb's version contains in-frame clones alone and is incomplete. This table has around 710,000 clones, under 15% appearing once. Sequencing input: naive CD4+ T cells from blood. The V and J genes are TRBV30 and TRBJ1-2; unclear D gene. The receptor was derived from a man aged 25 to 45 with type 1 diabetes. The CDR3 sequence is CAWERTPPRSDGYTF. CDR3 in DNA: TGTGCCTGGGAAAGGACTCCTCCTAGGTCGGATGGCTACACCTTC.